The 22 T cell receptor beta chains presented below share a single source sample, sequenced in a study of CD8 T cells in ankylosing spondylitis. Via MiXCR, TCRdb re-called the 5' RACE reads, giving one row per CDR3 protein. Of 150,000 to 250,000 distinct CDR3 sequences in the sample, around 13% were seen once. What was sequenced was blood, either unsorted or a sorted T cell fraction (not recorded which). The receptors here all came from a male donor with ankylosing spondylitis or in good health (not recorded which).

The chain joins TRBV2 to TRBJ2-7, with 7 bases that match TRBD1. The ends lost 5 bases at V and 1 base at J; junction bases unmatched: 5. The CDR3 runs 14 residues. Germline V gene sequence: CDR1 SNHLY, CDR2 FYNNEI. The CDR3 here is CASSPTGVSYEQYF. Written as DNA, the CDR3 is TGTGCCAGCAGTCCTACAGGGGTTTCCTACGAGCAGTACTTC.

This clonotype was counted only a few times. The V call is TRBV20-1, the J call TRBJ1-4; D remains unclear. V lost 5 bases and J lost 7, with 8 bases in between. The CDR3 is 11 amino acids. CDR1 is DFQATT, CDR2 SNEGSKA, per germline (reference sequence). The CDR3: CSARDGEKLFF. CDR3 DNA sequence: TGCAGTGCTCGTGATGGTGAAAAACTGTTTTTT.

This clonotype was counted many times. The rearrangement uses TRBV12-3 or TRBV12-4 and TRBJ2-3, with 7 bases that match TRBD2. This CDR3 spans 16 amino acids. Unmatched junction bases numbered 6, after V lost 3 bases and J lost 0 bases. CDR3 bases: TGTGCCAGCAGTTTGGGAGGGTACTCTAGCACAGATACGCAGTATTTT. Translating it yields CASSLGGYSSTDTQYF.

This clonotype was counted a few times. The chain couples TRBV27 to TRBJ2-4; D may correspond to TRBD1 or TRBD2 (5 bases each). V lost 2 bases and J lost 0, with 8 bases in between. The CDR3 is 15 amino acids. Germline CDR1 is MNHEY and CDR2 is SMNVEV (reference sequence). CDR3 amino acids: CASSLGGVAKNIQYF. The CDR3 nucleotides are TGTGCCAGCAGTTTAGGGGGAGTAGCCAAAAACATTCAGTACTTC.

This clonotype was seen only a few times. The chain couples TRBV19 to TRBJ1-1, with TRBD1 as a possible D gene (6 bases). This CDR3 spans 14 amino acids. The V end lost 3 bases, the J end lost 3 bases, and 11 bases lay between the germline ends. CDR1 is LNHDA and CDR2 is SQIVND in the germline V gene (reference sequence). CDR3: CASSMGGSYTEAFF. The CDR3 nucleotides read TGTGCCAGTAGTATGGGGGGCAGCTACACTGAAGCTTTCTTT.

This sequence joins TRBV11-2 and TRBJ2-3, with 8 bases lining up with TRBD2. The CDR3 has 16 residues. Germline lookup yields CDR1 SGHAT and CDR2 FQNNGV. The ends lost 4 bases at V and 2 bases at J; junction bases unmatched: 8. The chain's CDR3 is CASSSGVSGVTDTQYF. The CDR3 bases are TGTGCCAGCAGCTCAGGGGTTAGCGGGGTCACAGATACGCAGTATTTT.

This clonotype was counted a few times. CDR3 residues: CASSSISSGGPNNEQFF. As DNA, the CDR3 is TGTGCCAGCAGCTCAATTTCTAGCGGGGGGCCTAACAATGAGCAGTTCTTC. The chain recombines TRBV7-8 with TRBJ2-1; 11 nucleotides match TRBD2. Germline V gene lookup returns CDR1 SGHVS and CDR2 FQNEAQ. The CDR3 spans 17 residues. V gave up 4 bases and J gave up 5 bases; unmatched junction bases: 10.

This clonotype was recorded a few times. The genes are TRBV4-1 and TRBJ2-1; TRBD2 is a possible D gene (6 bases). The germline V and J ends were trimmed by 3 bases and 0 bases, with 12 bases remaining between them. Germline CDR1 reads MGHRA; CDR2 reads YSYEKL. The CDR3 extends over 16 amino acids. DNA for the CDR3: TGCGCCAGCAGCCACCTAGCGACAAACTCCTACAATGAGCAGTTCTTC. Encoded protein: CASSHLATNSYNEQFF.

This clonotype has at least ten counts. This chain uses TRBV12-3 or TRBV12-4 with TRBJ2-2, with TRBD1 identical over 10 bases. The CDR3 consists of 15 residues. With 7 bases clipped from V and 2 bases from J, the junction kept 4 bases outside the gene matches. CDR3 protein: CASIGTGDNTGELFF. The DNA for the CDR3 is TGTGCCAGCATTGGGACAGGGGATAACACCGGGGAGCTGTTTTTT.

This clonotype was observed at least ten times. V and J are TRBV29-1 and TRBJ1-1; the match to TRBD1 covers 10 bases. The CDR3 runs 13 residues. In germline, CDR1 is SQVTM, CDR2 ANQGSEA. V dropped 6 bases and J dropped 3; count of bases not matched to a gene: 4. This CDR3 is CSVRGQGYTEAFF. CDR3 DNA sequence: TGCAGCGTAAGGGGACAGGGGTACACTGAAGCTTTCTTT.

This clonotype appeared many times. V and J are TRBV29-1 and TRBJ2-1; 8 bases are a match to TRBD1. Germline lookup yields CDR1 SQVTM and CDR2 ANQGSEA. Trimming took 0 bases from V and 6 from J; bases not matched to a gene: 7. The CDR3 is 15 residues long. CDR3 nucleotides: TGCAGCGTTGAAGAGGGCGGGACAGGCCTCAATGAGCAGTTCTTC. It is translated as CSVEEGGTGLNEQFF.

The gene calls are TRBV12-3 or TRBV12-4 and TRBJ1-2; possible D gene TRBD1, 6 bases. V lost 8 bases, J lost 5 bases, and 9 bases lay in between. The CDR3 has 11 amino acids. The CDR3 DNA is TGTGCCAGCGGGGGCCTTTATGGCTACACCTTC. Translation gives CASGGLYGYTF.

The V call is TRBV3-1, the J call TRBJ1-1, with TRBD1 identical over 7 bases. The CDR3 is 16 residues long. CDR1 is LGHDT, CDR2 YNNKEL, per germline (reference sequence). V was clipped by 5 bases and J by 1 base; unmatched bases: 10. The CDR3 loop is CASSYSWDSENTEAFF. In nucleotides, the CDR3 is TGTGCCAGCAGCTACTCGTGGGACAGCGAGAACACTGAAGCTTTCTTT.

Only a few counts were recorded for this clonotype. The chain carries TRBV7-2 and TRBJ2-5, with 8 bases identical to TRBD1. With V trimmed by 4 bases and J by 0 bases, 7 bases remained unmatched. The CDR3 runs 16 residues. Per germline, CDR1 SGHTA and CDR2 FQGNSA. CDR3 nucleotide sequence: TGTGCCAGCAGCTACACAGGGGGACCCTACCAAGAGACCCAGTACTTC. Residues: CASSYTGGPYQETQYF. Using reference TRBV7-2 and TRBJ2-5 for the parts outside the CDR3, the full variable domain is GAGVSQSPSNKVTEKGKDVELRCDPISGHTALYWYRQSLGQGLEFLIYFQGNSAPDKSGLPSDRFSAERTGGSVSTLTIQRTQQEDSAVYLCASSYTGGPYQETQYFGPGTRLLVL.

The CDR3 protein is CASTRQRDSPLHF. As DNA, the CDR3 is TGTGCCAGCACCCGACAGAGGGATTCACCCCTCCACTTT. The chain combines TRBV12-3 or TRBV12-4 with TRBJ1-6; D possibly corresponds to TRBD1 (5 bases). This CDR3 spans 13 amino acids. Trimming left V 7 bases short and J 8 bases short, with 12 bases between.

The chain joins TRBV20-1 to TRBJ2-1, with a tentative D call TRBD2 (5 bases). CDR1 is DFQATT, CDR2 SNEGSKA, per germline (reference sequence). V was shortened by 1 base and J by 2 bases, with 24 bases between the two germline ends. This CDR3 comprises 19 residues. CDR3 protein: CSARARVFTSYSTYNEQFF. CDR3 DNA: TGCAGTGCTAGAGCGAGGGTTTTCACTAGTTACAGTACCTACAATGAGCAGTTCTTC.

In its sample, this clonotype was seen many times. The J gene is TRBJ2-2, the V gene TRBV5-1; D remains unclear. V was pared by 0 bases and J by 0 bases, with 9 bases between. The CDR3 covers 16 residues. Germline V gives CDR1 SGHRS, CDR2 YFSETQ. CDR3 DNA sequence: TGCGCCAGCAGCTTGGTCGCGGCAACGAACACCGGGGAGCTGTTTTTT. Its protein product is CASSLVAATNTGELFF.

The chain joins TRBV6-5 to TRBJ2-1, with TRBD1 matching over 8 bases. The CDR3 loop spans 16 amino acids. V lost 2 bases, J lost 2 bases, and 5 bases stayed unmatched. Germline loops: CDR1 MNHEY, CDR2 SVGAGI. Here the CDR3 reads CASSYGGQGTYNEQFF. In DNA form, the CDR3 reads TGTGCCAGCAGTTACGGAGGACAGGGCACCTACAATGAGCAGTTCTTC.

Regarding this clonotype: This CDR3 fails to terminate in the conserved phenylalanine or tryptophan, so it likely reflects a read error. The CDR3 DNA is TGTGCCAGCAGTGAAGGGACTAGCGCATACAATGAGCAGTTCCTC. It codes for CASSEGTSAYNEQFL. The chain employs TRBV6-1 and TRBJ2-1; TRBD2 matches at 9 bases. CDR1 is MNHNS, CDR2 SASEGT, per germline. J was trimmed by 4 bases and V by 1 base; bases with no gene match: 2. The CDR3 contains 15 residues.

This clonotype was seen more than once but under ten times. CDR3 region: CASSPTGRNPNGYTF. The CDR3 nucleotides read TGTGCCAGCAGCCCCACCGGCAGGAACCCCAATGGCTACACCTTC. The chain has TRBV11-2 and TRBJ1-2, with D unclear. The CDR3 runs to 15 residues. V lost 5 bases to trimming and J lost 6 bases, with 19 bases between them. The V gene's germline CDR1 is SGHAT and CDR2 FQNNGV.

The CDR3 loop reads CSPAGLAGTVGTSDTQYF. The CDR3 nucleotides are TGCAGTCCCGCCGGACTAGCGGGAACTGTCGGTACGTCAGATACGCAGTATTTT. V gene TRBV20-1 combines with J gene TRBJ2-3, with TRBD2 matching 12 bases. This CDR3 region has 18 residues. From germline, CDR1 is DFQATT and CDR2 SNEGSKA (reference sequence). Unmatched junction bases numbered 19, after V lost 8 bases and J lost 4 bases.

This clonotype was observed a handful of times. The chain carries TRBV15 and TRBJ2-1; perhaps TRBD1 as D (5 bases). The CDR3 extends over 14 amino acids. The ends were cut back, 8 bases at V and 1 base at J, with 12 bases in the middle. Per germline, CDR1 LNHNV and CDR2 YYDKDF (reference sequence). The CDR3 is CATVQGLSYNEQFF. The CDR3 region has the DNA TGTGCCACCGTTCAGGGATTGTCCTACAATGAGCAGTTCTTC.